A single TCR beta chain is shown here with its context. Its antigen is unidentified. CDR1 is KGHSH, CDR2 LQKENI, per germline. Trimming pared 1 base from V and 12 bases from J, leaving 13 bases between. This CDR3 spans 12 amino acids. Produced via immunoSEQ multiplex PCR; TCRdb's table is partial and in-frame only. The table includes 95,000 to 150,000 clones, 81% detected once. The data were obtained in a study of radiation and T cells in renal cell carcinoma. Study-level results: From baseline, blood top tumor clonotypes peaked at 2 weeks post-radiation.

Regarding time point: blood 2 weeks post-SBRT. Regarding treatment: 15 Gy SBRT to primary tumor, nephrectomy 4 weeks later. Radiation-treated patients gave blood at baseline, week 2 and week 4. Clear cell pathology was present in this patient's renal cell carcinoma. The receptor's source is a man in his fifties or sixties with renal cell carcinoma. The specimen was blood, collected from a patient whose treatment included radiotherapy and nephrectomy. V and J are TRBV18 and TRBJ2-7; maybe TRBD1 (6 bases). The CDR3 DNA reads TGTGCCAGCTCACCACAGGACAGACCTATGTACTTC. It encodes CASSPQDRPMYF. Supplemented by reference TRBV18 and TRBJ2-7, the full variable domain reads NAGVMQNPRHLVRRRGQEARLRCSPMKGHSHVYWYRQLPEEGLKFMVYLQKENIIDESGMPKERFSAEFPKEGPSILRIQQVVRGDSAAYFCASSPQDRPMYFGPGTRLTVT.